The 27 T cell receptor beta chains reported below all come from one sample, sequenced in a study of blood T cell repertoires in COVID-19. TCRdb's table, derived via immunoSEQ multiplex PCR, lists solely in-frame clones and lacks some. The table includes a few hundred thousand clones, 65% to 90% detected once. Source material: peripheral blood. The receptors shown here come from a woman in her forties or fifties with acute or convalescent COVID-19.

The chain carries TRBV28 and TRBJ1-3; perhaps TRBD1 as D (6 bases). V lost 6 bases to trimming and J lost 0 bases, with 15 bases between them. Looked up from germline, CDR1 is MDHEN and CDR2 is SYDVKM. CDR3 size: 16 residues. Here the CDR3 DNA reads TGTGCCAGCAGCAATGCGGGGGCAAGCTCTGGAAACACCATATATTTT. It is translated as CASSNAGASSGNTIYF.

V usage is TRBV13 and J usage is TRBJ2-3, with 13 bases lining up with TRBD2. With V trimmed by 4 bases and J by 4 bases, 5 bases remained unmatched. The V gene's germline CDR1 is PRHDT and CDR2 FYEKMQ (reference sequence). This CDR3 region has 16 residues. The CDR3 loop reads CASSSLAGGRADTQYF. The CDR3 DNA reads as TGTGCCAGCAGCTCACTAGCGGGGGGGCGGGCAGATACGCAGTATTTT.

This chain uses TRBV5-1 with TRBJ2-3, with 8 bases that match TRBD1. V lost 2 bases to trimming and J lost 5 bases; unmatched junction nucleotides: 7. The CDR3 length is 15 residues. CDR1 and CDR2 (germline): SGHRS, YFSETQ. The CDR3 protein is CASSFLRGQVDTQYF. The CDR3 nucleotides are TGCGCCAGCAGCTTTCTCAGGGGGCAGGTAGATACGCAGTATTTT.

V and J are TRBV13 and TRBJ2-7, with TRBD2 matching 13 bases. This CDR3 is built from 18 residues. Germline V gives CDR1 PRHDT, CDR2 FYEKMQ (reference sequence). J lost 1 base, V lost 1 base, and 7 bases had no gene match. CDR3 residues: CASSLVSRLAGGSYEQYF. The CDR3 nucleotides read TGTGCCAGCAGCTTAGTTTCTCGACTAGCGGGGGGATCCTACGAGCAGTACTTC.

The chain uses TRBV7-8 and TRBJ2-6; D uncertain. This CDR3 region has 15 residues. Germline CDR1 SGHVS, CDR2 FQNEAQ. The V and J ends lost 5 bases and 1 base respectively, with 9 bases between them. As DNA, the CDR3 is TGTGCCAGCAGCGGCGGTTTTTCTGGGGCCAACGTCCTGACTTTC. Its translation is CASSGGFSGANVLTF.

This rearrangement joins TRBV5-6 to TRBJ1-4; D not certain. The CDR3 runs 16 residues. The V end lost 4 bases, the J end lost 4 bases, and 17 bases lay between the germline ends. CDR1 is SGHDT and CDR2 is YYEEEE in the germline V gene. Here the CDR3 DNA reads TGTGCCAGCAGCCAAATCCCCGGGAGCGGTAATGAAAAACTGTTTTTT. Amino acids: CASSQIPGSGNEKLFF.

This clone showed up just once. A read error is likely, as this CDR3 ends without the conserved phenylalanine or tryptophan. Because the CDR3's place on the DNA is in doubt, the DNA is left out and the CDR3 is given as listed by TCRdb. The chain joins TRBV28 to TRBJ2-7; TRBD1, the table's D call, was not compared with the DNA. Germline loops: CDR1 MDHEN, CDR2 SYDVKM. Ends included, the CDR3 has 11 residues. The CDR3 loop reads CASSPGQGKIL.

This chain uses TRBV3-1 (or the pseudogene TRBV3-2) with TRBJ1-4; possibly TRBD1 for D (6 bases). This CDR3 has 16 residues. CDR1 LGHDT and CDR2 YNNKEL come from the germline V gene (reference sequence). V dropped 1 base and J dropped 8 bases, with 17 bases sitting between them. Here the CDR3 DNA reads TGTGCCAGCAGCCAAGTCCGCGGGCAGGGGAGCGAAAAACTGTTTTTT. Translation gives CASSQVRGQGSEKLFF.

V is TRBV5-1 and J is TRBJ2-7; tentatively, D is TRBD2 (6 bases). Trimming took 1 base from V and 6 from J, leaving 14 bases between them. The CDR3 spans 14 residues. The germline CDR1 and CDR2 sequences are SGHRS and YFSETQ. The CDR3 loop reads CASSLRPGEGEQYF. The CDR3 nucleotides read TGCGCCAGCAGCTTGAGGCCGGGGGAAGGCGAGCAGTACTTC.

The V gene is TRBV19, the J gene TRBJ1-2; 8 bases line up with TRBD1. The CDR3 totals 14 residues. V trimming: 5 bases; J trimming: 8 bases; junction bases outside the gene matches: 10. Germline CDR1 reads LNHDA; CDR2 reads SQIVND (reference sequence). The DNA for the CDR3 is TGTGCCAGTAGTTATACGAGACAGGGGTACGGCTACACCTTC. Translated, it gives CASSYTRQGYGYTF.

The chain couples TRBV19 to TRBJ2-5, with 7 bases aligning to TRBD2. From germline, CDR1 is LNHDA and CDR2 SQIVND (reference sequence). This CDR3 spans 13 amino acids. After removal of 6 bases from V and 4 bases from J, the junction contained 5 bases not matched to a gene. The CDR3 sequence is CASRFGTTETQYF. The CDR3 DNA reads TGTGCCAGTAGGTTTGGGACTACAGAGACCCAGTACTTC.

The CDR3 spells CASSEAWAERAAQPQHF. DNA for the CDR3: TGTGCCAGCAGTGAAGCCTGGGCCGAGAGGGCAGCTCAGCCCCAGCATTTT. The rearrangement uses TRBV6-1 and TRBJ1-5, with D hard to call. V was pared by 0 bases and J by 6 bases, with 18 bases between. This CDR3 has 17 amino acids. Germline V lookup: CDR1 MNHNS, CDR2 SASEGT.

The chain uses TRBV7-8 and TRBJ2-5; unclear D gene. The CDR3 consists of 14 residues. Germline lookup yields CDR1 SGHVS and CDR2 FQNEAQ. The V end was cut by 1 base, the J end by 5 bases, with 11 bases between. CDR3 in amino acids: CASSLVPFRETQYF. In DNA, the CDR3 is TGTGCCAGCAGCTTAGTACCCTTCCGGGAGACCCAGTACTTC.

V gene TRBV3-1 (or the pseudogene TRBV3-2) combines with J gene TRBJ2-1; D is perhaps TRBD2 (6 bases). V was shortened by 6 bases and J by 3 bases, with 6 bases between the two germline ends. This CDR3 has 12 amino acids. Per the germline V gene, CDR1 is LGHDT and CDR2 is YNNKEL (reference sequence). In DNA form, the CDR3 reads TGTGCCAGCAGAGCGGGCTACAATGAGCAGTTCTTC. It translates to CASRAGYNEQFF.

The chain links TRBV3-1 (or the pseudogene TRBV3-2) to TRBJ1-4; 7 positions agree with TRBD1. Germline CDR1 and CDR2: LGHDT and YNNKEL (reference sequence). The CDR3 totals 16 residues. Losses at the gene ends were 2 bases for V and 7 bases for J; bases not matched to a gene: 10. The CDR3 DNA sequence: TGTGCCAGCAGCCAACTTTCGACAGGGTCGGCTGAAAAACTGTTTTTT. Residues: CASSQLSTGSAEKLFF.

The chain joins TRBV18 to TRBJ1-1; TRBD1 might be the D (6 bases). Trimming removed 6 bases from V and 4 bases from J, with 15 bases in between. The CDR3 sequence is 14 residues long. Germline CDR1 reads KGHSH; CDR2 reads LQKENI. The CDR3 loop is CASSRGRGGTEAFF. Here the CDR3 DNA reads TGTGCCAGCTCCCGGGGCAGGGGTGGCACTGAAGCTTTCTTT. The full variable domain, completed using reference TRBV18 and TRBJ1-1, is NAGVMQNPRHLVRRRGQEARLRCSPMKGHSHVYWYRQLPEEGLKFMVYLQKENIIDESGMPKERFSAEFPKEGPSILRIQQVVRGDSAAYFCASSRGRGGTEAFFGQGTRLTVV.

The chain joins TRBV12-3 or TRBV12-4 to TRBJ1-1; 8 nucleotides align to TRBD1. Unmatched junction bases numbered 6, after V lost 4 bases and J lost 8 bases. This CDR3 region has 13 residues. This CDR3 is CASSSHRGSEAFF. The CDR3, as DNA: TGTGCCAGCAGTTCACACAGGGGGTCAGAAGCTTTCTTT.

The V gene is TRBV19, the J gene TRBJ2-1; D unresolved. Germline assignment: CDR1 LNHDA and CDR2 SQIVND (reference sequence). The CDR3 has 11 residues. Deletions cut 8 bases from V and 4 bases from J, with 6 bases between. As DNA, the CDR3 is TGTGCCAGTGCTAATTACAATGAGCAGTTCTTC. Its protein is CASANYNEQFF.

V and J are TRBV2 and TRBJ2-7; 8 nucleotides align to TRBD2. The length of the CDR3 is 13 residues. The germline gives CDR1 SNHLY, CDR2 FYNNEI. Trimming at V came to 4 bases and at J to 5 bases, leaving 4 bases not matched to a gene. The DNA of the CDR3 is TGTGCCAGCAGTGTACCGGGAGGGAACGAGCAGTACTTC. Amino acids: CASSVPGGNEQYF.

This clone appeared a few times. The chain carries TRBV18 and TRBJ1-1, with 9 positions matching TRBD1. Germline V CDR1 and CDR2: KGHSH, LQKENI. Trimming cost V 3 bases and J 0 bases; bases outside gene matches: 5. There are 16 residues in the CDR3. The chain's CDR3 is CASSPGTGSMNTEAFF. Here the CDR3 DNA reads TGTGCCAGCTCACCGGGGACAGGGTCCATGAACACTGAAGCTTTCTTT.

CDR3 loop: CASSESGTGQETQYF. The CDR3 DNA sequence: TGCGCCAGCAGTGAGTCGGGGACAGGCCAAGAGACCCAGTACTTC. This rearrangement joins TRBV10-1 to TRBJ2-5; 8 bases align to TRBD1. Per germline, CDR1 WNHNN and CDR2 SYGVQD (reference sequence). This CDR3 has 15 residues. Unmatched junction bases numbered 1, after V lost 0 bases and J lost 1 base.

The chain is built from TRBV19 and TRBJ1-1; TRBD1 matches 8 bases. Trimming at V came to 10 bases and at J to 1 base, leaving 11 bases not matched to a gene. Germline CDR1 is LNHDA and CDR2 is SQIVND (reference sequence). The CDR3 loop spans 15 amino acids. CDR3 in amino acids: CATKGAGQGNTEAFF. The CDR3 nucleotides read TGTGCCACCAAAGGGGCCGGACAGGGGAACACTGAAGCTTTCTTT.

The chain couples TRBV6-1 to TRBJ1-5, with a weak D call TRBD1 (5 bases). V was trimmed by 3 bases and J by 5 bases, leaving 11 bases between them. Germline V gene sequence: CDR1 MNHNS, CDR2 SASEGT. The CDR3 has 14 residues. The CDR3 DNA reads as TGTGCCAGCAGTGAGGGGCGGTTGGATCAGCCCCAGCATTTT. Protein product: CASSEGRLDQPQHF.

V gene TRBV10-3 combines with J gene TRBJ1-5, with TRBD1 identical over 8 bases. From germline, CDR1 is ENHRY and CDR2 SYGVKD. J gave up 4 bases and V 6 bases, and 5 bases lay outside the gene matches. There are 14 residues in the CDR3. CDR3 coding DNA: TGTGCCATCAGGACAGGGGAAGGGAATCAGCCCCAGCATTTT. Amino acids: CAIRTGEGNQPQHF.

The chain has TRBV6-4 and TRBJ1-2; 8 bases map to TRBD1. The CDR3 runs 13 residues. Trimming took 6 bases from V and 4 from J; bases not matched to a gene: 4. Germline loops: CDR1 MRHNA, CDR2 SNTAGT. CDR3 sequence: CASRPGGGYGYTF. CDR3 nucleotide sequence: TGTGCCAGCAGGCCAGGGGGCGGCTATGGCTACACCTTC.

The rearrangement links TRBV18 to TRBJ2-1; 9 nucleotides line up with TRBD1. V lost 3 bases, J lost 5 bases, and 8 bases stayed unmatched. This CDR3 has 16 residues. Per the germline V gene, CDR1 is KGHSH and CDR2 is LQKENI. CDR3 protein: CASSPPGTGRDNEQFF. In nucleotides, the CDR3 is TGTGCCAGCTCACCCCCCGGGACAGGGCGGGACAATGAGCAGTTCTTC.

The rearrangement links TRBV19 to TRBJ1-5; TRBD1 might be the D (6 bases). Germline V lookup: CDR1 LNHDA, CDR2 SQIVND (reference sequence). The CDR3 covers 16 residues. V was cut by 1 base and J by 6 bases, with 16 bases left in between. Written as DNA, the CDR3 is TGTGCCAGTAGTATAGGGACGCAGGGGTTCGGTCAGCCCCAGCATTTT. This sequence encodes CASSIGTQGFGQPQHF.